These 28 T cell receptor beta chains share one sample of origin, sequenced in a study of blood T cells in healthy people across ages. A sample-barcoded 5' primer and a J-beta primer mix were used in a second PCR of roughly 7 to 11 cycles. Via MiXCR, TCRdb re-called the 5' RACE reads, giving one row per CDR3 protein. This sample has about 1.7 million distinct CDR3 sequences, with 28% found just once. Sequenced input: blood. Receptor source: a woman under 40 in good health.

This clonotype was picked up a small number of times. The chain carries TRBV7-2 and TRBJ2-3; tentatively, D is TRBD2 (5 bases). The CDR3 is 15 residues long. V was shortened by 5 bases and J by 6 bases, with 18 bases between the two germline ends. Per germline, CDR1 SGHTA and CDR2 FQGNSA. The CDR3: CASSPQSGPGDTQYF. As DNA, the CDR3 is TGTGCCAGCAGCCCCCAGAGCGGCCCCGGCGATACGCAGTATTTT.

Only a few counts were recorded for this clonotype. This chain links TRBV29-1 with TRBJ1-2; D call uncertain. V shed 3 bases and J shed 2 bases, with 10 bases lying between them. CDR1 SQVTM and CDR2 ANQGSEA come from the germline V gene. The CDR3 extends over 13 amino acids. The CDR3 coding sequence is TGCAGCGTTGAGTGGGCCAGCAACTATGGCTACACCTTC. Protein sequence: CSVEWASNYGYTF.

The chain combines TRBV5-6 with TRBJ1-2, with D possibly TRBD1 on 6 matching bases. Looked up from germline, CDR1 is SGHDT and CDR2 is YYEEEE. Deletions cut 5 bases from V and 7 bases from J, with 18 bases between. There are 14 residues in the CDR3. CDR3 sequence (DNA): TGTGCCAGCAGGGATTCACAGGGAATTGGTGGCTACACCTTC. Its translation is CASRDSQGIGGYTF.

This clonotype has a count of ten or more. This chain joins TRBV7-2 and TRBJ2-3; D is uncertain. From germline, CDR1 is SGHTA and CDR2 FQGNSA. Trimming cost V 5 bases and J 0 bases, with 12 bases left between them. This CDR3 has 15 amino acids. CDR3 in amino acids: CASSPTRRSTDTQYF. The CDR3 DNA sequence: TGTGCCAGCAGCCCGACGAGGCGGAGCACAGATACGCAGTATTTT.

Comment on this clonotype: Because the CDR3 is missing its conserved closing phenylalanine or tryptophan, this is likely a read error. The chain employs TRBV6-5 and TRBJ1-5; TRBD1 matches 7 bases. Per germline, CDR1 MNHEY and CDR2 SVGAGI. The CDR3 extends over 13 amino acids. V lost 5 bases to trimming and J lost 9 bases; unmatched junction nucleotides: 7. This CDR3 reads CASSDREGWPQHC. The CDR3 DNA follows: TGTGCCAGCAGTGACAGGGAAGGATGGCCCCAGCATTGT.

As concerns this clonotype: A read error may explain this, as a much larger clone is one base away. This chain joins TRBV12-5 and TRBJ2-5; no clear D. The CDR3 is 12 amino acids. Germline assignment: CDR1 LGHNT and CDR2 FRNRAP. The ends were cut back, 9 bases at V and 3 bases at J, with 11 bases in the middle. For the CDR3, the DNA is TGTGCTAGGGGCCGGATAGAAGAGACCCAGTACTTC. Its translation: CARGRIEETQYF.

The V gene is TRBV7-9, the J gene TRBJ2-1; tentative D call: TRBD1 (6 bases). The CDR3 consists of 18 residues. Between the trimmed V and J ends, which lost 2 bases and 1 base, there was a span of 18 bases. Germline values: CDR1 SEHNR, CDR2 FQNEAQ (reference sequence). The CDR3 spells CASSLFSGTSRSYNEQFF. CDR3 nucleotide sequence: TGTGCCAGCAGCTTATTCTCGGGGACAAGTCGATCCTACAATGAGCAGTTCTTC.

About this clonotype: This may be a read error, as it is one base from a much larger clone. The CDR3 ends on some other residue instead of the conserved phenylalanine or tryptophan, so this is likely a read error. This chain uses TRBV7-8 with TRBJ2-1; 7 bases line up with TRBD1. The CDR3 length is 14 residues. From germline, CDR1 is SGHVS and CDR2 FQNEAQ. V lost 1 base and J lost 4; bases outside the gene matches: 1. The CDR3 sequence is CASSLGGQYNEQFC. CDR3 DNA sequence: TGTGCCAGCAGCTTAGGGGGACAGTACAATGAGCAGTTCTGC.

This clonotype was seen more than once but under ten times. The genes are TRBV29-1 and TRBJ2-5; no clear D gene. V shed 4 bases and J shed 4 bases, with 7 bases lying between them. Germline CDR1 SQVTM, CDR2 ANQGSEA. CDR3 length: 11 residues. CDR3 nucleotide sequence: TGCAGCGTTGGGGTCGGAGAGACCCAGTACTTC. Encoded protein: CSVGVGETQYF.

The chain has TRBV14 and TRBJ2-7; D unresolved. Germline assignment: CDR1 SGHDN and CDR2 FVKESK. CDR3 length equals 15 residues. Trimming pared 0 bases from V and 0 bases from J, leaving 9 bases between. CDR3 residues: CASSQEAVLSYEQYF. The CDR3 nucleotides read TGTGCCAGCAGCCAAGAGGCGGTTCTCTCCTACGAGCAGTACTTC.

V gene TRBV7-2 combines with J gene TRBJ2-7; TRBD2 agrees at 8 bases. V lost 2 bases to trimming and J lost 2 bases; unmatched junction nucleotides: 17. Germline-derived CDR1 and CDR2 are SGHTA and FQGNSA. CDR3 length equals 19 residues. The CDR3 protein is CASSLYGIAGYPTAYEQYF. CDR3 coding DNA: TGTGCCAGCAGCTTATACGGGATAGCGGGATACCCAACGGCCTACGAGCAGTACTTC.

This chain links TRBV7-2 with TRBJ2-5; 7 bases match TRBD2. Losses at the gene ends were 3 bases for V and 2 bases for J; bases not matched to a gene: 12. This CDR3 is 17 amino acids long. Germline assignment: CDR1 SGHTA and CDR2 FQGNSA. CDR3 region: CASSLQISSGIQETQYF. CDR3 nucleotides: TGTGCCAGCAGCTTGCAGATTTCTAGCGGCATACAAGAGACCCAGTACTTC.

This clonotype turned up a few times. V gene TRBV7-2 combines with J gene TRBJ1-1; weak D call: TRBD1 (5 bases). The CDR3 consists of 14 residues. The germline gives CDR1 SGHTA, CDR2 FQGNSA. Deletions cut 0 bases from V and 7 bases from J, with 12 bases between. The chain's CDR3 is CASSLAGGGGEAFF. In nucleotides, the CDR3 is TGTGCCAGCAGCTTAGCAGGCGGTGGGGGTGAAGCTTTCTTT.

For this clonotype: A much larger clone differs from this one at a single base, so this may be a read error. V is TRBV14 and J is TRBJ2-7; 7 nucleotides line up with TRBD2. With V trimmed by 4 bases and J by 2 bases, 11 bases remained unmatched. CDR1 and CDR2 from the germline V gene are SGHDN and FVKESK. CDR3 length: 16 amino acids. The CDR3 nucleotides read TGTGCCAGCAGCCTACTCCAGGCTAGCGGAACCTACGAGCAGTACTTC. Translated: CASSLLQASGTYEQYF.

CDR3 in DNA: TGCAGTGCTACCGGGACTAGCGGGAGTCGGGCAGATACGCAGTATTTT. This sequence encodes CSATGTSGSRADTQYF. This chain links TRBV20-1 with TRBJ2-3; TRBD2 matches 14 bases. The CDR3 has 16 residues. Germline trimming cut 4 bases from V and 4 bases from J; bases unmatched to any gene: 7. CDR1 is DFQATT and CDR2 is SNEGSKA in the germline V gene (reference sequence).

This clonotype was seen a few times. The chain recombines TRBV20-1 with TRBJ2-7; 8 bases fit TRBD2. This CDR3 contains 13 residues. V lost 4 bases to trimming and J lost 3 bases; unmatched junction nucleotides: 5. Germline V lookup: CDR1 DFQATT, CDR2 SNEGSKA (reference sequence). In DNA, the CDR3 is TGCAGTGCTACGGAGACTAGCGTCTACGAGCAGTACTTC. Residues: CSATETSVYEQYF.

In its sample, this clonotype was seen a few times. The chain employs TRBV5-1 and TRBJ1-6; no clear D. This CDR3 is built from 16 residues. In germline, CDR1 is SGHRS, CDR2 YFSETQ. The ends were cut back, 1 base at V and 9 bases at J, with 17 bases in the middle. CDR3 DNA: TGCGCCAGCAGCTTGTGGGCCGGATCTGGTTCTTCACCCCTCCACTTT. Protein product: CASSLWAGSGSSPLHF.

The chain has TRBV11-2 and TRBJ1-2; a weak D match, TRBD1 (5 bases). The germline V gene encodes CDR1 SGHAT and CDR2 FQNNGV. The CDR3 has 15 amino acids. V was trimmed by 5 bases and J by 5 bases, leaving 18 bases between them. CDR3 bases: TGTGCCAGCAGCCTACTCGGGATGGAGGGGTATGGCTACACCTTC. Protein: CASSLLGMEGYGYTF.

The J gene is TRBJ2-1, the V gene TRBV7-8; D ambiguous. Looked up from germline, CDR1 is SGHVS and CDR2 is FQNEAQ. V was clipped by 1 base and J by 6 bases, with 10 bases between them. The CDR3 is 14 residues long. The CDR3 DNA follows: TGTGCCAGCAGCTTAGGGCAGGAAAGCAATGAGCAGTTCTTC. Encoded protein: CASSLGQESNEQFF.

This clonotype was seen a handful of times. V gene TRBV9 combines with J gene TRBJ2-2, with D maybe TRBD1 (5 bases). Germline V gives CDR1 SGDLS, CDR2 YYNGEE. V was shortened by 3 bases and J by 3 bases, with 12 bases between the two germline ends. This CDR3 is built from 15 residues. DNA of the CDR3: TGTGCCAGCAGCGGCGGACAAAAGGACACCGGGGAGCTGTTTTTT. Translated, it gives CASSGGQKDTGELFF.

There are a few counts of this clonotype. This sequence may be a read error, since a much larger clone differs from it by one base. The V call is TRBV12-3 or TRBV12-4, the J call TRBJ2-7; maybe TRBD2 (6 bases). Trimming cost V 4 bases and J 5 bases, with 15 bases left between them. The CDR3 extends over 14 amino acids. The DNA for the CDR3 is TGTGCCAGCAGTTGTGGAGGGTTCGGCGACGAGCAGTACTTC. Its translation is CASSCGGFGDEQYF.

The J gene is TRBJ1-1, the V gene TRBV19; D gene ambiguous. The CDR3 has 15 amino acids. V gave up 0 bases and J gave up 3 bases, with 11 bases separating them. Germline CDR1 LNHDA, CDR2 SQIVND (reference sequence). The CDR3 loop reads CASSIDSGPDTEAFF. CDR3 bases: TGTGCCAGTAGTATAGATTCAGGTCCAGACACTGAAGCTTTCTTT.

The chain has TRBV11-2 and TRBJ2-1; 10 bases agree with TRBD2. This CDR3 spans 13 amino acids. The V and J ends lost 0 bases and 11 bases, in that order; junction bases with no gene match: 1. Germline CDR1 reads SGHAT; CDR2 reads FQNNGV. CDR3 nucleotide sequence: TGTGCCAGCAGCTTAGATAGCGGGGGGCAGCAGTTCTTC. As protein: CASSLDSGGQQFF.

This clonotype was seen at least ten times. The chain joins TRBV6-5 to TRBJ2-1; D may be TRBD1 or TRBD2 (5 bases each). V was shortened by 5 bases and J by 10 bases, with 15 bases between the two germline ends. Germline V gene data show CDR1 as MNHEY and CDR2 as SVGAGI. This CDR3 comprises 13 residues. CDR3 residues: CASSRDERREQFF. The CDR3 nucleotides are TGTGCCAGCAGTCGGGACGAGCGGAGAGAGCAGTTCTTC.

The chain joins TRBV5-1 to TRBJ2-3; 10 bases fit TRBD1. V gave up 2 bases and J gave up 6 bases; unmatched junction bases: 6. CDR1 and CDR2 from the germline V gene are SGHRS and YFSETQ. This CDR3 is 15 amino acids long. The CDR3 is CASSLRQGAMDTQYF. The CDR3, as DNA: TGCGCCAGCAGCTTAAGACAGGGGGCGATGGATACGCAGTATTTT. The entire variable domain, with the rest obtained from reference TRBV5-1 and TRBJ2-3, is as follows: KAGVTQTPRYLIKTRGQQVTLSCSPISGHRSVSWYQQTPGQGLQFLFEYFSETQRNKGNFPGRFSGRQFSNSRSEMNVSTLELGDSALYLCASSLRQGAMDTQYFGPGTRLTVL.

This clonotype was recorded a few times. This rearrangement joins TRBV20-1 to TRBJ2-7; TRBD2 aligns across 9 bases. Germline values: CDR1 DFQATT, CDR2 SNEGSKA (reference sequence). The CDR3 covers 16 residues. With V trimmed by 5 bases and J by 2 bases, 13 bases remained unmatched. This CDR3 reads CSASRSRAGGPYEQYF. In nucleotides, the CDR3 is TGCAGTGCTTCCCGTTCTAGGGCGGGGGGGCCCTACGAGCAGTACTTC.

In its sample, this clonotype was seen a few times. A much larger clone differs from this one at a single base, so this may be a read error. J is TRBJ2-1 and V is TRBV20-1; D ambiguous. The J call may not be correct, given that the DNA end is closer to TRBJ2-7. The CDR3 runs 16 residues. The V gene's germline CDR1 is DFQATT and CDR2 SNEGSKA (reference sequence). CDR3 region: CSARDHSRYSYNEQYF. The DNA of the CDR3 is TGCAGTGCTAGAGACCACTCGAGATACTCCTACAATGAGCAGTACTTC.

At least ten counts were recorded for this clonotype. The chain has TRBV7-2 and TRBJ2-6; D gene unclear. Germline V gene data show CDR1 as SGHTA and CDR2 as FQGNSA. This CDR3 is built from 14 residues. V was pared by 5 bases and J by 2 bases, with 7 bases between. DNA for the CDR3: TGTGCCAGCAGCGGAGACCCTGGGGCCAACGTCCTGACTTTC. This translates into CASSGDPGANVLTF.